This T cell receptor beta chain was profiled in a study of radiation and T cells in renal cell carcinoma (dated by TCRdb to 2020 to 2021). In terms of the full investigation: TCR beta sequencing covered some 55 samples in total, comprising approximately 26 tumors and approximately 27 peripheral blood samples. The final blood draw was performed at 4 weeks after radiation, at the same time as nephrectomy. In the 40 to 60 samples combined, some 4,000,000 unique CDR3 nucleotide sequences were found, encoding roughly 2.5 million unique CDR3 amino acid sequences.

Trimming takes 6 bases from V and 2 bases from J, and the germline ends sit 14 bases apart. The germline V gene encodes CDR1 MNHEY and CDR2 SVGAGI. Counted from cysteine to phenylalanine, this CDR3 has 15 amino acids. Only the CDR3 DNA is retained, 45 bases long and in frame from the first base. Worth noting for this clone: Its antigen is currently not known. No base quality values were provided; no much bigger clone lies one nucleotide off.

The sample's time point label, decoded: blood 4 weeks post-SBRT, at nephrectomy. The treatment or condition label corresponds to: 15 Gy SBRT to primary tumor, nephrectomy 4 weeks later. The samples were obtained from a clinical trial, where primary renal cell carcinomas were treated with 15 Gy stereotactic body radiation therapy and then removed by nephrectomy 4 weeks afterward. To follow tumor-enriched clonotypes, peripheral blood was collected serially from radiation-treated patients at baseline and again at 2 weeks and 4 weeks after SBRT. Every patient had renal cell carcinoma of clear cell pathology. The QIAamp DNA Blood Mini Kit (Qiagen) was used to prepare genomic DNA for TCR sequencing. Only samples passing all quality control checks were included in the analyses. TCR beta libraries were generated from genomic DNA with the immunoSEQ kit, following the manufacturer's recommendations. For library preparation, a first multiplex PCR was performed with proprietary primers, followed by a second PCR in which unique barcodes were added, and bead cleanups were performed after each round. A positive control reaction and a negative control reaction, both provided in the kit, were run with every batch of samples. The final libraries underwent checking on an Agilent 4200 TapeStation D1000 ScreenTape, volumetric pooling, and quantification by qPCR. Sequencing was performed on an Illumina NextSeq500 with a MidOutput 150-cycle cartridge, and 156 Read1 and 15 Index1 cycles were run with kit custom primers. The pooled library was loaded at 0.75 to 1 pM with a roughly 20% PhiX control spike-in. In the paper's pipeline: Vendor-processed data were analyzed in R, with a clonotype defined as all T cells sharing the same CDR3 nucleotide sequence. In the clone abundance analyses, frequencies were normalized to the 10,000 most abundant clones in each sample. Public T cell clones, which averaged fewer than five per sample, were excluded before analysis. Tumor-enriched clonotypes and baseline blood-enriched clonotypes were defined as those with an abundance difference of at least 32-fold between compartments. A beta-binomial differential abundance model was used to identify clonotypes that were expanded or contracted between blood time points. Tumor-blood repertoire similarity was measured with the Baroni-Urbani and Buser coefficient, and groups were compared using two-tailed Wilcoxon tests in R. TCRdb re-hosts the immuneACCESS table, in-frame sequences only. Its copies lack some clones; in the studies checked, an unresolved V gene accounts for under half of them, and the cause for the rest is not known. V and J calls and clone size are given by that table; D and trimming were obtained from the DNA. This sample has approximately 170,000 clones in its table, and about 87% of those were observed once. The ten largest clones take up approximately 10% of the sample.

Study-wide findings and limitations: The single-armed trial design could not address effects of radiation dose or scheduling on the TCR repertoire. Because no pretreatment tumor biopsies were available, whether clonotypes were present in the tumor at baseline could not be determined. Tracking of blood repertoire dynamics stopped at approximately four weeks after treatment, with no follow-up past that point. In blood, the top tumor clonotypes increased from baseline to 2 weeks after radiation and then shrank by 4 weeks, which suggests a temporary expansion of tumor-resident clones.

The source was blood, collected from a patient whose treatment included radiotherapy and nephrectomy. This sequence uses TRBV6-5 and TRBJ1-5; the D region possibly corresponds to TRBD1 (5 bases align). The clonotype originates from a woman aged 45-59 years with renal cell carcinoma. The CDR3: CASSSSARGNQPQHF. The DNA reads as follows: TGTGCCAGCAGCTCTAGTGCCAGGGGCAATCAGCCCCAGCATTTT.